This TCR beta chain was sequenced in a study of cytomegalovirus exposure and HLA in healthy donors. PCR was performed using 60 Vbeta and 13 Jbeta primers. The data were produced by immunoSEQ multiplex PCR, yet TCRdb's version contains in-frame clones alone and is incomplete. The table includes more than 120,000 clones, around 82% detected once. Specimen: PBMCs. This TCR was sampled from a woman aged 40-49 years in good health and CMV-seropositive.

CDR3 nucleotides: TGTGCCAGTCGTAGCGGGATAGGGAACACCGGGGAGCTGTTTTTT. It specifies CASRSGIGNTGELFF. The rearrangement links TRBV2 to TRBJ2-2; 8 bases align to TRBD2. The germline V gene has CDR1 SNHLY and CDR2 FYNNEI. The CDR3 sequence is 15 residues long. The V gene end was trimmed by 9 bases and the J gene end by 1 base; junction bases not matched to a gene: 7.